The sequence of this TCR beta chain was determined in a study of blood T cell repertoires in COVID-19. Study summary: The United States, Italy and Spain provided the acute and convalescent COVID-19 samples. T cells, B-cell-depleted T cells, or PBMCs supplied cDNA or gDNA.

This clone was recorded only once. In the original processing: Nucleated cell counts were estimated from reference gene primer amplification. Assay: immunoSEQ multiplex PCR; the TCRdb copy retains only in-frame clones and omits some. D and trimming come from the DNA, and the V and J calls and clone size come from that table. There are under 100,000 clones in the sample; 85% to 95% occur only once, and approximately 6% lies in the top ten. The TCR comes from a woman in her sixties or seventies with active COVID-19. Sequencing input: peripheral blood.

CDR3 in amino acids: CSAASGYGYTF. The CDR3 region has the DNA TGCAGTGCTGCATCAGGGTACGGCTACACCTTC. The rearrangement joins TRBV20-1 to TRBJ1-2, with D maybe TRBD1 (5 bases). The V gene lost 5 bases and the J gene lost 8 bases, with 12 bases spanning the gap. The CDR3 has 11 residues. Germline lookup yields CDR1 DFQATT and CDR2 SNEGSKA (reference sequence).